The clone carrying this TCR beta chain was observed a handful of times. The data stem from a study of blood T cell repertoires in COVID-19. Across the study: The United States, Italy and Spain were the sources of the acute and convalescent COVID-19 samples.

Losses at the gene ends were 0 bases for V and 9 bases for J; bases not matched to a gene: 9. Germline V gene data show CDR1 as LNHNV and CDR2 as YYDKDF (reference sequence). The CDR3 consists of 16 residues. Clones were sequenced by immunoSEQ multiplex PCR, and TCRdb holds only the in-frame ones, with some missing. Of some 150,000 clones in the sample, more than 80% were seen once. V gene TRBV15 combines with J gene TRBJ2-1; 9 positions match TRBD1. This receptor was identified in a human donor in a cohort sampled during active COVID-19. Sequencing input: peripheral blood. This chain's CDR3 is CATSRELGTGKGEQFF. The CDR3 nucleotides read TGTGCCACCAGCAGAGAGTTGGGGACAGGGAAGGGTGAGCAGTTCTTC.